This T cell receptor (beta chain) derives from a study of human T cells and chemical hapten exposure. This clonotype appeared a few times. In germline, CDR1 is MNHEY, CDR2 SVGEGT. The trim removed 2 bases at V and 6 bases at J, leaving 4 bases unmatched. This CDR3 has 14 amino acids. Via MiXCR, TCRdb re-called the RACE reads, giving one row per CDR3 protein. The profile shows about 120,000 distinct CDR3 sequences, roughly 12% of them singletons. Time point indicated: pre-sensitization, week 0. Stated treatment: therapeutic diphenylcyclopropenone sensitization with weekly scalp DPC. The TCR comes from a woman aged 18-29 years with alopecia areata. Some clones in this sample may be carry-over from other donors' samples. The V and J genes are TRBV6-2 or TRBV6-3 and TRBJ2-1, with 7 nucleotides matching TRBD2. The sample here was whole blood, taken in connection with sensitization to the hapten diphenylcyclopropenone (DPC). CDR3 DNA: TGTGCCAGCAGTTACACACTAGCGCCCAATGAGCAGTTCTTC. This encodes CASSYTLAPNEQFF.